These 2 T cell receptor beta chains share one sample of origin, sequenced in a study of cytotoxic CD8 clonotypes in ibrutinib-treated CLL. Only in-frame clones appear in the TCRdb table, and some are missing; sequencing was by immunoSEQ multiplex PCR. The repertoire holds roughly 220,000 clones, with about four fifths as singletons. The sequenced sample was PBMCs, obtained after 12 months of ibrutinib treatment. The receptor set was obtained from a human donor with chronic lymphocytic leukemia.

CDR3 sequence reads: CASSSSFLEAFF. The CDR3 bases are TGTGCCAGCAGTTCTTCCTTTCTTGAAGCTTTCTTT. This rearrangement joins TRBV11-2 to TRBJ1-1; D ambiguous. The length of the CDR3 is 12 residues. Trimming took 6 bases from V and 7 from J, leaving 12 bases between them. Germline lookup yields CDR1 SGHAT and CDR2 FQNNGV.

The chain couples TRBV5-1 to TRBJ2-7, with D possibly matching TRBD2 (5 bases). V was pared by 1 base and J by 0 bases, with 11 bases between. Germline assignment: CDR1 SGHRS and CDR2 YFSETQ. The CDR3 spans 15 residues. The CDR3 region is CASSLLAGPSYEQYF. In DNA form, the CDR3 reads TGCGCCAGCAGCTTGTTGGCGGGCCCCTCCTACGAGCAGTACTTC.